The rows below give T cell receptor beta chains drawn from one sample of a study of beta chain features in type 1 diabetes. Profiled with immunoSEQ multiplex PCR; TCRdb holds only in-frame clones, not every one. The table lists roughly 450,000 clones, over 11% of them singletons. The sequencing input was naive CD4+ T cells from blood. The receptor source for this set is a man aged 25-40 years in good health. The CDR3 runs from the conserved cysteine through the conserved F or W. The D gene is left open where the match is weak. Rows may omit the clone size; those that give it use once, few, many or a size class.

d_gene: -
abundance: -
j_gene: TRBJ1-2
v_gene: TRBV4-3
CDR3aa: CASSYRDFYGYTF
CDR3nt: TGCGCCAGCAGCTACCGAGACTTCTATGGCTACACCTTC

d_gene: -
abundance: few
j_gene: TRBJ1-2
v_gene: TRBV7-2
CDR3aa: CASSSGVYGYTF
CDR3nt: TGTGCCAGCAGCTCGGGGGTCTATGGCTACACCTTC

d_gene: TRBD1
abundance: few
j_gene: TRBJ1-2
v_gene: TRBV30
CDR3aa: CAGTGGQNYGYTF
CDR3nt: TGTGCCGGGACAGGGGGCCAGAACTATGGCTACACCTTC

d_gene: -
abundance: few
j_gene: TRBJ2-3
v_gene: TRBV10-3
CDR3aa: CAISESEGVGTQYF
CDR3nt: TGTGCCATCAGTGAGTCCGAGGGTGTTGGTACGCAGTATTTT

d_gene: TRBD2
abundance: -
j_gene: TRBJ2-1
v_gene: TRBV4-3
CDR3aa: CASSQVGGSSYNEQFF
CDR3nt: TGCGCCAGCAGCCAAGTGGGCGGGAGCTCCTACAATGAGCAGTTCTTC

d_gene: TRBD1
abundance: -
j_gene: TRBJ1-1
v_gene: TRBV14
CDR3aa: CASSVQGGWSGEAFF
CDR3nt: TGTGCCAGCAGCGTACAGGGGGGATGGAGTGGTGAAGCTTTCTTT

d_gene: -
abundance: -
j_gene: TRBJ1-5
v_gene: TRBV25-1
CDR3aa: CASSEGGQPQHF
CDR3nt: TGTGCCAGCAGTGAAGGAGGTCAGCCCCAGCATTTT

d_gene: TRBD2
abundance: few
j_gene: TRBJ2-1
v_gene: TRBV18
CDR3aa: CASSPFPSGLSDEQFF
CDR3nt: TGTGCCAGCTCACCATTCCCTAGCGGGTTGAGCGATGAGCAGTTCTTC

d_gene: TRBD1
abundance: -
j_gene: TRBJ2-5
v_gene: TRBV5-4
CDR3aa: CASSQGQLEETQYF
CDR3nt: TGTGCCAGCAGCCAGGGACAGCTAGAAGAGACCCAGTACTTC

d_gene: -
abundance: -
j_gene: TRBJ2-5
v_gene: TRBV27
CDR3aa: CASSISYGRQETQYF
CDR3nt: TGTGCCAGCAGTATAAGTTACGGTAGACAAGAGACCCAGTACTTC

d_gene: -
abundance: -
j_gene: TRBJ2-1
v_gene: TRBV11-3
CDR3aa: CASSLGGVKNEQFF
CDR3nt: TGTGCCAGCAGCTTAGGTGGCGTGAAGAATGAGCAGTTCTTC

d_gene: -
abundance: many
j_gene: TRBJ2-7
v_gene: TRBV13
CDR3aa: CASSLSRVNYEQYF
CDR3nt: TGTGCCAGCAGCTTAAGCAGGGTAAACTACGAGCAGTACTTC

d_gene: -
abundance: few
j_gene: TRBJ1-2
v_gene: TRBV9
CDR3aa: CASSTFSGEDGYTF
CDR3nt: TGTGCCAGCAGCACCTTCTCGGGGGAGGATGGCTACACCTTC

d_gene: -
abundance: few
j_gene: TRBJ2-7
v_gene: TRBV11-2
CDR3aa: CASGGELRSYEQYF
CDR3nt: TGTGCCAGCGGGGGCGAGTTACGCTCCTACGAGCAGTACTTC

d_gene: TRBD1
abundance: few
j_gene: TRBJ1-1
v_gene: TRBV6-5
CDR3aa: CASRNRGMKAEAFF
CDR3nt: TGTGCCAGCAGAAACAGGGGTATGAAGGCTGAAGCTTTCTTT

d_gene: -
abundance: -
j_gene: TRBJ1-2
v_gene: TRBV9
CDR3aa: CASSVEPSWRPGEGGYTF
CDR3nt: TGTGCCAGCAGCGTAGAGCCCTCGTGGAGGCCAGGGGAAGGGGGCTACACCTTC

d_gene: -
abundance: -
j_gene: TRBJ2-4
v_gene: TRBV7-2
CDR3aa: CASSYRWGIGNIQYF
CDR3nt: TGTGCCAGCAGCTATAGGTGGGGAATAGGAAACATTCAGTACTTC

d_gene: TRBD1
abundance: few
j_gene: TRBJ2-5
v_gene: TRBV7-2
CDR3aa: CASRRQGAPQETQYF
CDR3nt: TGTGCCAGCAGGCGACAGGGGGCTCCGCAAGAGACCCAGTACTTC

d_gene: -
abundance: -
j_gene: TRBJ2-3
v_gene: TRBV12-5
CDR3aa: CASGLGRVTDTQYF
CDR3nt: TGTGCTAGTGGTTTGGGGAGGGTCACAGATACGCAGTATTTT

d_gene: -
abundance: -
j_gene: TRBJ1-2
v_gene: TRBV25-1
CDR3aa: CASSETGRNYGYTF
CDR3nt: TGTGCCAGCAGTGAGACAGGTCGAAACTATGGCTACACCTTC

d_gene: -
abundance: few
j_gene: TRBJ2-7
v_gene: TRBV6-5
CDR3aa: CASWTASYEQYF
CDR3nt: TGTGCCAGCTGGACAGCCTCCTACGAGCAGTACTTC

d_gene: -
abundance: few
j_gene: TRBJ2-5
v_gene: TRBV6-1
CDR3aa: CASRQSGRETQYF
CDR3nt: TGTGCCAGCAGACAATCGGGTCGAGAGACCCAGTACTTC

d_gene: TRBD1
abundance: -
j_gene: TRBJ1-1
v_gene: TRBV27
CDR3aa: CASSTGAGVFGEAFF
CDR3nt: TGTGCCAGCAGCACAGGGGCAGGGGTATTCGGTGAAGCTTTCTTT

d_gene: -
abundance: -
j_gene: TRBJ2-7
v_gene: TRBV9
CDR3aa: CASSPGGGYYEQYF
CDR3nt: TGTGCCAGCAGCCCAGGAGGAGGGTACTACGAGCAGTACTTC

d_gene: -
abundance: few
j_gene: TRBJ2-1
v_gene: TRBV7-2
CDR3aa: CASSLDSVYNEQFF
CDR3nt: TGTGCCAGCAGCTTAGATTCCGTTTACAATGAGCAGTTCTTC

d_gene: -
abundance: -
j_gene: TRBJ2-1
v_gene: TRBV29-1
CDR3aa: CSVVAVEEQFF
CDR3nt: TGCAGCGTTGTCGCCGTTGAGGAGCAGTTCTTC

d_gene: -
abundance: -
j_gene: TRBJ1-1
v_gene: TRBV6-1
CDR3aa: CASSEGGMNTEAFF
CDR3nt: TGTGCCAGCAGTGAGGGGGGCATGAACACTGAAGCTTTCTTT

d_gene: -
abundance: -
j_gene: TRBJ2-1
v_gene: TRBV4-3
CDR3aa: CASSQLSRSSYNEQFF
CDR3nt: TGCGCCAGCAGCCAACTGAGCCGGAGCTCCTACAATGAGCAGTTCTTC

d_gene: -
abundance: -
j_gene: TRBJ1-4
v_gene: TRBV15
CDR3aa: CATSREVGQKNEKLFF
CDR3nt: TGTGCCACCAGCAGAGAAGTAGGACAGAAGAATGAAAAACTGTTTTTT

d_gene: -
abundance: few
j_gene: TRBJ2-3
v_gene: TRBV10-3
CDR3aa: CAISEGRQGMADTQYF
CDR3nt: TGTGCCATCAGTGAAGGGAGGCAGGGTATGGCAGATACGCAGTATTTT

d_gene: TRBD1
abundance: once
j_gene: TRBJ2-2
v_gene: TRBV27
CDR3aa: CASKVWDRDTGELFF
CDR3nt: TGTGCCAGCAAGGTCTGGGACAGGGATACCGGGGAGCTGTTTTTT

d_gene: TRBD2
abundance: -
j_gene: TRBJ2-3
v_gene: TRBV11-2
CDR3aa: CASSALVLAGGTDTQYF
CDR3nt: TGTGCCAGCAGCGCCTTGGTGCTAGCGGGGGGAACCGATACGCAGTATTTT

d_gene: -
abundance: -
j_gene: TRBJ1-5
v_gene: TRBV30
CDR3aa: CAWREGRNQPQHF
CDR3nt: TGTGCCTGGAGGGAGGGTCGCAATCAGCCCCAGCATTTT

d_gene: -
abundance: -
j_gene: TRBJ1-3
v_gene: TRBV25-1
CDR3aa: CASSALGQYGNTIYF
CDR3nt: TGTGCCAGCAGTGCCCTTGGACAGTATGGAAACACCATATATTTT

d_gene: -
abundance: -
j_gene: TRBJ1-1
v_gene: TRBV14
CDR3aa: CASSLRTEGRTFF
CDR3nt: TGTGCCAGCAGCCTACGGACAGAAGGGCGCACTTTCTTT

d_gene: TRBD2
abundance: -
j_gene: TRBJ2-1
v_gene: TRBV7-2
CDR3aa: CASSRTGTSGSNEQFF
CDR3nt: TGTGCCAGCAGTCGCACAGGGACTAGCGGGAGCAATGAGCAGTTCTTC

d_gene: TRBD1
abundance: few
j_gene: TRBJ1-4
v_gene: TRBV5-4
CDR3aa: CASSPGQANEKLFF
CDR3nt: TGTGCCAGCAGTCCGGGACAGGCAAATGAAAAACTGTTTTTT

d_gene: -
abundance: few
j_gene: TRBJ2-5
v_gene: TRBV2
CDR3aa: CASSNSGAQETQYF
CDR3nt: TGTGCCAGCAGTAATAGCGGAGCACAAGAGACCCAGTACTTC

d_gene: -
abundance: -
j_gene: TRBJ2-5
v_gene: TRBV18
CDR3aa: CASSQNPQMGETQYF
CDR3nt: TGTGCCAGCTCACAGAATCCTCAAATGGGGGAGACCCAGTACTTC

d_gene: TRBD1
abundance: few
j_gene: TRBJ1-1
v_gene: TRBV9
CDR3aa: CASSVVAGGNLGAFF
CDR3nt: TGTGCCAGCAGCGTAGTGGCAGGGGGTAATTTGGGAGCTTTCTTT

d_gene: TRBD1
abundance: once
j_gene: TRBJ1-1
v_gene: TRBV19
CDR3aa: CASSSHRGTEAFF
CDR3nt: TGTGCCAGTAGTAGCCACAGGGGCACTGAAGCTTTCTTT

d_gene: -
abundance: few
j_gene: TRBJ2-7
v_gene: TRBV29-1
CDR3aa: CSPGTDHLEQYF
CDR3nt: TGCAGCCCGGGGACGGACCATTTGGAGCAGTACTTC

d_gene: -
abundance: -
j_gene: TRBJ2-1
v_gene: TRBV5-4
CDR3aa: CASSGTGTGYNEQFF
CDR3nt: TGTGCCAGCAGCGGAACCGGGACGGGATACAATGAGCAGTTCTTC

d_gene: -
abundance: few
j_gene: TRBJ2-7
v_gene: TRBV5-1
CDR3aa: CASSFGLSYEQYF
CDR3nt: TGCGCCAGCAGCTTTGGACTGTCCTACGAGCAGTACTTC

d_gene: -
abundance: -
j_gene: TRBJ2-5
v_gene: TRBV4-1
CDR3aa: CASSQGAAQTQYF
CDR3nt: TGCGCCAGCAGCCAAGGGGCGGCGCAGACCCAGTACTTC

d_gene: TRBD2
abundance: few
j_gene: TRBJ2-5
v_gene: TRBV7-9
CDR3aa: CASSPGTTETQYF
CDR3nt: TGTGCCAGCAGCCCCGGGACTACAGAGACCCAGTACTTC

d_gene: -
abundance: -
j_gene: TRBJ1-1
v_gene: TRBV20-1
CDR3aa: CSAGSRGLAFF
CDR3nt: TGCAGTGCAGGAAGTCGGGGGCTAGCTTTCTTT

d_gene: TRBD1
abundance: few
j_gene: TRBJ1-4
v_gene: TRBV5-1
CDR3aa: CASSPGQGFLREKLFF
CDR3nt: TGCGCCAGCAGTCCGGGACAGGGGTTTTTACGTGAAAAACTGTTTTTT

d_gene: -
abundance: few
j_gene: TRBJ2-1
v_gene: TRBV15
CDR3aa: CATSRDLKGNEQFF
CDR3nt: TGTGCCACCAGCAGAGATCTAAAGGGCAATGAGCAGTTCTTC

d_gene: -
abundance: few
j_gene: TRBJ2-3
v_gene: TRBV6-5
CDR3aa: CASTELDTQYF
CDR3nt: TGTGCCAGCACCGAGTTAGATACGCAGTATTTT

d_gene: -
abundance: few
j_gene: TRBJ2-3
v_gene: TRBV11-3
CDR3aa: CASSLWTRVDTQYF
CDR3nt: TGTGCCAGCAGCTTATGGACGAGGGTAGATACGCAGTATTTT

d_gene: -
abundance: -
j_gene: TRBJ2-1
v_gene: TRBV12-5
CDR3aa: CASGLGRDNEQFF
CDR3nt: TGTGCTAGTGGTTTGGGAAGGGACAATGAGCAGTTCTTC

d_gene: -
abundance: -
j_gene: TRBJ2-4
v_gene: TRBV19
CDR3aa: CASRRTPSNIQYF
CDR3nt: TGTGCCAGTAGACGTACCCCTTCGAACATTCAGTACTTC

d_gene: TRBD2
abundance: few
j_gene: TRBJ2-5
v_gene: TRBV7-9
CDR3aa: CASSSGALAGVQETQYF
CDR3nt: TGTGCCAGCAGCTCCGGGGCGCTAGCGGGGGTCCAAGAGACCCAGTACTTC

d_gene: -
abundance: few
j_gene: TRBJ2-5
v_gene: TRBV19
CDR3aa: CASSEGRAQYF
CDR3nt: TGTGCCAGTAGTGAGGGAAGGGCTCAGTACTTC